These T cell receptor beta chains were read from a single sample in a study of blood T cell repertoires in COVID-19. Clones were read by immunoSEQ multiplex PCR, and TCRdb kept only the in-frame ones, dropping some. The sample holds fewer than 150,000 clones; around four fifths are singletons and the top ten take roughly 12%. Sequencing was done on a sample of peripheral blood. The receptors were gathered from a human donor in a cohort sampled during active COVID-19. Both conserved end residues are part of each CDR3. A D gene is named only where the DNA matches it firmly. Not every row has a clone size; where given, it reads once, few, many or a size class.

len: 15
abundance: -
d_gene: -
j_gene: TRBJ2-3
v_gene: TRBV18
CDR3aa: CASSLLWTGTDTQYF
CDR3nt: TGTGCCAGCTCACTACTCTGGACAGGCACAGATACGCAGTATTTT

len: 12
abundance: -
d_gene: -
j_gene: TRBJ2-2
v_gene: TRBV29-1
CDR3aa: CSSIRVTGELFF
CDR3nt: TGCAGCTCTATCAGGGTAACCGGGGAGCTGTTTTTT

len: 14
abundance: -
d_gene: -
j_gene: TRBJ1-2
v_gene: TRBV27
CDR3aa: CASSSAGTAYGYTF
CDR3nt: TGTGCCAGCAGTTCAGCAGGGACTGCGTATGGCTACACCTTC

len: 13
abundance: -
d_gene: -
j_gene: TRBJ1-1
v_gene: TRBV6-6
CDR3aa: CASSYSRSEEAFF
CDR3nt: TGTGCCAGCAGTTACTCGCGTAGCGAGGAAGCTTTCTTT

len: 15
abundance: once
d_gene: TRBD1
j_gene: TRBJ2-3
v_gene: TRBV7-2
CDR3aa: CASSPRQGVGDTQYF
CDR3nt: TGTGCCAGCAGCCCCAGACAGGGGGTGGGAGATACGCAGTATTTT

len: 13
abundance: few
d_gene: -
j_gene: TRBJ2-7
v_gene: TRBV28
CDR3aa: CASSLGHSYEQYF
CDR3nt: TGTGCCAGCAGTTTAGGGCATTCGTACGAGCAGTACTTC

len: 15
abundance: -
d_gene: TRBD2
j_gene: TRBJ2-5
v_gene: TRBV7-3
CDR3aa: CASSFIAGGLETQYF
CDR3nt: TGTGCCAGCAGCTTCATAGCGGGGGGGCTGGAGACCCAGTACTTC

len: 18
abundance: -
d_gene: TRBD2
j_gene: TRBJ2-2
v_gene: TRBV12-5
CDR3aa: CASGLVPLLAGGTGELFF
CDR3nt: TGTGCTAGTGGTTTGGTACCTCTACTAGCGGGGGGGACCGGGGAGCTGTTTTTT

len: 14
abundance: -
d_gene: TRBD1
j_gene: TRBJ2-5
v_gene: TRBV18
CDR3aa: CASSPGTGRETQYF
CDR3nt: TGTGCCAGCTCACCCGGGACAGGGAGAGAGACCCAGTACTTC

len: 14
abundance: -
d_gene: TRBD1
j_gene: TRBJ2-7
v_gene: TRBV6-5
CDR3aa: CASSLYRGLDEQYF
CDR3nt: TGTGCCAGCAGTTTGTACAGGGGCCTGGACGAGCAGTACTTC

len: 14
abundance: -
d_gene: -
j_gene: TRBJ1-2
v_gene: TRBV13
CDR3aa: CASSTTGGYSGYTF
CDR3nt: TGTGCCAGCAGCACAACGGGGGGCTACTCCGGCTACACCTTC

len: 15
abundance: -
d_gene: -
j_gene: TRBJ2-7
v_gene: TRBV19
CDR3aa: CASSIPGPSSYEQYF
CDR3nt: TGTGCCAGTAGTATTCCAGGGCCGAGCTCCTACGAGCAGTACTTC

len: 15
abundance: -
d_gene: TRBD1
j_gene: TRBJ1-1
v_gene: TRBV6-5
CDR3aa: CASSTRDREIPEAFF
CDR3nt: TGTGCCAGCAGTACCCGGGACAGGGAGATTCCTGAAGCTTTCTTT

len: 14
abundance: once
d_gene: -
j_gene: TRBJ2-7
v_gene: TRBV11-2
CDR3aa: CASSPSPGPFGQYF
CDR3nt: TGTGCCAGCAGCCCTTCCCCTGGGCCGTTCGGGCAGTACTTC

len: 14
abundance: -
d_gene: TRBD1
j_gene: TRBJ1-2
v_gene: TRBV7-2
CDR3aa: CASSFGGTDYGYTF
CDR3nt: TGTGCCAGCAGCTTTGGAGGGACAGACTATGGCTACACCTTC

len: 14
abundance: -
d_gene: -
j_gene: TRBJ2-7
v_gene: TRBV6-6
CDR3aa: CASGTFSPSYEQYF
CDR3nt: TGTGCCAGCGGGACATTCTCACCCTCCTACGAGCAGTACTTC

len: 11
abundance: -
d_gene: -
j_gene: TRBJ2-5
v_gene: TRBV5-1
CDR3aa: CASSYMETQYF
CDR3nt: TGCGCCAGCAGCTACATGGAGACCCAGTACTTC

len: 17
abundance: -
d_gene: -
j_gene: TRBJ1-5
v_gene: TRBV27
CDR3aa: CASSARGGGVGNQPQHF
CDR3nt: TGTGCCAGCAGTGCCCGCGGGGGTGGGGTGGGCAATCAGCCCCAGCATTTT

len: 16
abundance: -
d_gene: TRBD2
j_gene: TRBJ2-2
v_gene: TRBV6-1
CDR3aa: CASSEGTSVATGELFF
CDR3nt: TGTGCCAGCAGTGAAGGGACTAGCGTTGCCACCGGGGAGCTGTTTTTT

len: 16
abundance: -
d_gene: TRBD1
j_gene: TRBJ2-7
v_gene: TRBV7-9
CDR3aa: CASSLRLDRGFDEQYF
CDR3nt: TGTGCCAGCAGCTTAAGGCTGGACAGGGGGTTCGACGAGCAGTACTTC

len: 12
abundance: few
d_gene: TRBD1
j_gene: TRBJ1-1
v_gene: TRBV12-3/TRBV12-4
CDR3aa: CASSPRGTEAFF
CDR3nt: TGTGCCAGCAGTCCCAGGGGGACTGAAGCTTTCTTT

len: 15
abundance: -
d_gene: -
j_gene: TRBJ1-2
v_gene: TRBV19
CDR3aa: CASSIRPSGRDGYTF
CDR3nt: TGTGCCAGTAGTATCCGCCCCTCAGGGAGGGACGGCTACACCTTC

len: 15
abundance: -
d_gene: -
j_gene: TRBJ2-1
v_gene: TRBV25-1
CDR3aa: CASSEITGRMNEQFF
CDR3nt: TGTGCCAGCAGTGAAATCACAGGTAGGATGAATGAGCAGTTCTTC

len: 15
abundance: few
d_gene: TRBD2
j_gene: TRBJ2-7
v_gene: TRBV5-4
CDR3aa: CASSWGVAGGYEQYF
CDR3nt: TGTGCCAGCAGCTGGGGGGTAGCGGGAGGCTACGAGCAGTACTTC

len: 13
abundance: -
d_gene: TRBD1
j_gene: TRBJ1-2
v_gene: TRBV5-1
CDR3aa: CASSYGQGYGYTF
CDR3nt: TGCGCCAGCAGCTACGGACAGGGATATGGCTACACCTTC

len: 16
abundance: -
d_gene: -
j_gene: TRBJ2-4
v_gene: TRBV7-9
CDR3aa: CASSSASDTAKNIQYF
CDR3nt: TGTGCCAGCAGCTCCGCTAGCGACACCGCCAAAAACATTCAGTACTTC

len: 16
abundance: -
d_gene: TRBD1
j_gene: TRBJ2-7
v_gene: TRBV5-1
CDR3aa: CASSSPRDSDYYEQYF
CDR3nt: TGCGCCAGCAGCTCCCCCCGGGACAGTGACTACTACGAGCAGTACTTC

len: 13
abundance: -
d_gene: TRBD2
j_gene: TRBJ2-5
v_gene: TRBV19
CDR3aa: CASSPLAGETQYF
CDR3nt: TGTGCCAGTAGCCCACTAGCGGGGGAGACCCAGTACTTC

len: 14
abundance: once
d_gene: TRBD1
j_gene: TRBJ1-2
v_gene: TRBV18
CDR3aa: CASSPTGTGYGYTF
CDR3nt: TGTGCCAGCTCACCAACTGGGACAGGGTATGGCTACACCTTC

len: 14
abundance: once
d_gene: TRBD2
j_gene: TRBJ2-1
v_gene: TRBV3-1/TRBV3-2
CDR3aa: CASSRPSGGTEQFF
CDR3nt: TGTGCCAGCAGCCGTCCTAGCGGGGGGACTGAGCAGTTCTTC

len: 15
abundance: -
d_gene: -
j_gene: TRBJ2-5
v_gene: TRBV18
CDR3aa: CASSPQGLRDETQYF
CDR3nt: TGTGCCAGCTCGCCTCAGGGGCTCAGGGATGAGACCCAGTACTTC

len: 17
abundance: once
d_gene: TRBD2
j_gene: TRBJ2-7
v_gene: TRBV7-2
CDR3aa: CASSLKGGTSGSYEQYF
CDR3nt: TGTGCCAGCAGCTTAAAAGGGGGGACTAGCGGATCCTACGAGCAGTACTTC

len: 21
abundance: once
d_gene: TRBD2
j_gene: TRBJ2-3
v_gene: TRBV7-8
CDR3aa: CASSQTIAGGMITTSTDTQYF
CDR3nt: TGTGCCAGCAGCCAGACTATAGCGGGGGGGATGATAACTACTAGCACAGATACGCAGTATTTT

len: 16
abundance: -
d_gene: -
j_gene: TRBJ2-2
v_gene: TRBV10-3
CDR3aa: CAISAEGASNTGELFF
CDR3nt: TGTGCCATCAGTGCGGAGGGGGCCTCGAACACCGGGGAGCTGTTTTTT

len: 14
abundance: -
d_gene: TRBD1
j_gene: TRBJ1-1
v_gene: TRBV11-2
CDR3aa: CASSLAGQIAEAFF
CDR3nt: TGTGCCAGCAGCTTAGCGGGACAGATCGCTGAAGCTTTCTTT

len: 15
abundance: -
d_gene: -
j_gene: TRBJ1-1
v_gene: TRBV18
CDR3aa: CASSPSARGMAEAFF
CDR3nt: TGTGCCAGCTCACCAAGTGCGAGAGGGATGGCTGAAGCTTTCTTT

len: 15
abundance: once
d_gene: TRBD2
j_gene: TRBJ2-7
v_gene: TRBV5-6
CDR3aa: CASSLVLAGGNEQYF
CDR3nt: TGTGCCAGCAGCTTGGTTCTAGCGGGGGGAAACGAGCAGTACTTC

len: 15
abundance: -
d_gene: TRBD1
j_gene: TRBJ1-4
v_gene: TRBV28
CDR3aa: CASNSGTGINEKLFF
CDR3nt: TGTGCCAGCAATTCCGGGACAGGGATTAATGAAAAACTGTTTTTT

len: 15
abundance: -
d_gene: TRBD1
j_gene: TRBJ1-6
v_gene: TRBV5-1
CDR3aa: CASSLEGTGDSPLHF
CDR3nt: TGCGCCAGCAGCTTGGAGGGGACAGGGGATTCACCCCTCCACTTT

len: 16
abundance: -
d_gene: TRBD2
j_gene: TRBJ2-3
v_gene: TRBV19
CDR3aa: CASSPRWSGGPDTQYF
CDR3nt: TGTGCCAGTAGCCCTCGTTGGAGCGGGGGGCCAGATACGCAGTATTTT

len: 15
abundance: -
d_gene: TRBD1
j_gene: TRBJ2-2
v_gene: TRBV3-1/TRBV3-2
CDR3aa: CASSPGTGNTGELFF
CDR3nt: TGTGCCAGCAGCCCTGGGACAGGGAACACCGGGGAGCTGTTTTTT

len: 15
abundance: -
d_gene: TRBD1
j_gene: TRBJ1-2
v_gene: TRBV6-5
CDR3aa: CASRPDRALNYGYTF
CDR3nt: TGTGCCAGCCGCCCAGACAGGGCCTTAAACTATGGCTACACCTTC

len: 16
abundance: -
d_gene: TRBD2
j_gene: TRBJ2-5
v_gene: TRBV6-6
CDR3aa: CASSTGLATIQETQYF
CDR3nt: TGTGCCAGCAGTACGGGACTAGCAACAATCCAAGAGACCCAGTACTTC

len: 15
abundance: -
d_gene: TRBD1
j_gene: TRBJ1-2
v_gene: TRBV29-1
CDR3aa: CSVVGGDRGLYGYTF
CDR3nt: TGCAGCGTTGTAGGGGGCGATAGAGGTTTATATGGCTACACCTTC

len: 15
abundance: -
d_gene: TRBD2
j_gene: TRBJ2-5
v_gene: TRBV5-1
CDR3aa: CASRRTSGEQETQYF
CDR3nt: TGCGCCAGCAGAAGGACTAGCGGGGAGCAAGAGACCCAGTACTTC

len: 17
abundance: -
d_gene: TRBD2
j_gene: TRBJ2-1
v_gene: TRBV7-8
CDR3aa: CASRVSGGSSSYNEQFF
CDR3nt: TGTGCCAGCAGGGTTAGCGGGGGGTCCAGCTCCTACAATGAGCAGTTCTTC

len: 14
abundance: medium-sized
d_gene: TRBD1
j_gene: TRBJ1-1
v_gene: TRBV3-1/TRBV3-2
CDR3aa: CASSHLQGITEAFF
CDR3nt: TGTGCCAGCAGCCATCTACAGGGGATCACTGAAGCTTTCTTT

len: 14
abundance: many
d_gene: -
j_gene: TRBJ1-1
v_gene: TRBV19
CDR3aa: CASRGERGFTEAFF
CDR3nt: TGTGCCAGTAGAGGAGAGAGGGGGTTCACTGAAGCTTTCTTT

len: 15
abundance: -
d_gene: -
j_gene: TRBJ2-1
v_gene: TRBV10-1
CDR3aa: CASSPLRGTYNEQFF
CDR3nt: TGCGCCAGCAGTCCCCTCCGCGGGACCTACAATGAGCAGTTCTTC

len: 17
abundance: -
d_gene: -
j_gene: TRBJ1-5
v_gene: TRBV4-1
CDR3aa: CASSQDRGGGASQPQHF
CDR3nt: TGCGCCAGCAGCCAAGATCGAGGCGGGGGCGCGAGTCAGCCCCAGCATTTT

len: 16
abundance: -
d_gene: -
j_gene: TRBJ1-2
v_gene: TRBV6-1
CDR3aa: CASSESGQSFSYGYTF
CDR3nt: TGTGCCAGCAGTGAAAGTGGGCAGAGCTTTTCCTATGGCTACACCTTC

len: 15
abundance: -
d_gene: TRBD2
j_gene: TRBJ2-5
v_gene: TRBV3-1/TRBV3-2
CDR3aa: CASSGGVAGIETQYF
CDR3nt: TGTGCCAGCAGCGGGGGGGTAGCGGGGATCGAGACCCAGTACTTC

len: 14
abundance: few
d_gene: TRBD2
j_gene: TRBJ2-3
v_gene: TRBV30
CDR3aa: CAFQTGGRTDTQYF
CDR3nt: TGTGCCTTCCAAACGGGGGGTCGCACAGATACGCAGTATTTT

len: 19
abundance: -
d_gene: TRBD2
j_gene: TRBJ2-1
v_gene: TRBV7-9
CDR3aa: CASSATSGGPFSSYNEQFF
CDR3nt: TGTGCCAGCAGCGCCACTAGCGGGGGGCCCTTCTCCTCCTACAATGAGCAGTTCTTC

len: 13
abundance: -
d_gene: TRBD2
j_gene: TRBJ2-7
v_gene: TRBV10-3
CDR3aa: CAMASGGAHEQYF
CDR3nt: TGTGCCATGGCTAGCGGGGGGGCCCACGAGCAGTACTTC

len: 13
abundance: -
d_gene: -
j_gene: TRBJ1-5
v_gene: TRBV6-5
CDR3aa: CASGQYFNQPQHF
CDR3nt: TGTGCCAGCGGACAGTATTTCAATCAGCCCCAGCATTTT

len: 11
abundance: -
d_gene: -
j_gene: TRBJ1-3
v_gene: TRBV30
CDR3aa: CAWSVARRVYF
CDR3nt: TGTGCCTGGAGTGTAGCGAGGAGGGTATATTTT